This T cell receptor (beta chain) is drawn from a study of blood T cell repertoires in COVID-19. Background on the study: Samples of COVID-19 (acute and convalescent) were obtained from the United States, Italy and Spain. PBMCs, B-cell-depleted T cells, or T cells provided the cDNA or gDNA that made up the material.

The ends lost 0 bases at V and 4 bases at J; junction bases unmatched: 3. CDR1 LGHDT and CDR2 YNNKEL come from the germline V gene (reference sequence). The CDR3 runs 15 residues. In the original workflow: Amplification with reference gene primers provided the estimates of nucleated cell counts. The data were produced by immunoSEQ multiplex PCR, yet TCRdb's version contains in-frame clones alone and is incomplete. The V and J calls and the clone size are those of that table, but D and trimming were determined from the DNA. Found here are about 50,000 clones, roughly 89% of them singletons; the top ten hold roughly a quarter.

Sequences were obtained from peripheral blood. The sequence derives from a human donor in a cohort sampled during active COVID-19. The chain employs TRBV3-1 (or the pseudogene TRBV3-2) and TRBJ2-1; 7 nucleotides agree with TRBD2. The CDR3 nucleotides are TGTGCCAGCAGCCAAGATATGGGAGGGTACAATGAGCAGTTCTTC. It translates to CASSQDMGGYNEQFF.